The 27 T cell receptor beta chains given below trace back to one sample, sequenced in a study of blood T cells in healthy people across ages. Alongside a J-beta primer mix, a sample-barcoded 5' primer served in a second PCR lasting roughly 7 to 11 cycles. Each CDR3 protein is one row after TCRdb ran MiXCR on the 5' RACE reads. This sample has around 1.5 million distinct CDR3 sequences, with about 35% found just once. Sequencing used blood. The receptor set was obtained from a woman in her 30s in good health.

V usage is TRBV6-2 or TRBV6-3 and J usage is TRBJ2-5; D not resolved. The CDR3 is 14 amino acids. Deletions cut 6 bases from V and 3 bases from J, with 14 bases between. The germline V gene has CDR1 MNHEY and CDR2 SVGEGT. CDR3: CASSPSWAEETQYF. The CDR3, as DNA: TGTGCCAGCAGCCCCAGCTGGGCCGAAGAGACCCAGTACTTC.

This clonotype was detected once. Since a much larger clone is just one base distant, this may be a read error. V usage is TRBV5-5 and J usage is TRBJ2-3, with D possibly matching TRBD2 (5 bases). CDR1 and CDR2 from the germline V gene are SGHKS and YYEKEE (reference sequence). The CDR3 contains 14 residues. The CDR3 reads CANSLEARTDTQYF. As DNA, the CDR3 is TGTGCCAACAGCTTGGAGGCCCGCACAGATACGCAGTATTTT. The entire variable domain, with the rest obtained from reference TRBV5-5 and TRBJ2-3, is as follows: DAGVTQSPTHLIKTRGQQVTLRCSPISGHKSVSWYQQVLGQGPQFIFQYYEKEERGRGNFPDRFSARQFPNYSSELNVNALLLGDSALYLCANSLEARTDTQYFGPGTRLTVL.

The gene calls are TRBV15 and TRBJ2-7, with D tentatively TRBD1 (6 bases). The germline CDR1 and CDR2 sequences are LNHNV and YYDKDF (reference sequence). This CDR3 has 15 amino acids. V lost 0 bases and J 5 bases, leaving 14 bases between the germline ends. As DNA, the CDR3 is TGTGCCACCAGCAGAGAAGCGGCAGGGGCCCACGAGCAGTACTTC. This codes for CATSREAAGAHEQYF.

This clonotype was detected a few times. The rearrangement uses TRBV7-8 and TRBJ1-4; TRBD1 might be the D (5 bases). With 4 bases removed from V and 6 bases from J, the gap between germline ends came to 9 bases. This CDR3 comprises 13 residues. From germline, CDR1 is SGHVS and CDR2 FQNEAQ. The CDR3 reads CASSWGGDEKLFF. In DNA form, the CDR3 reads TGTGCCAGCAGCTGGGGGGGAGATGAAAAACTGTTTTTT.

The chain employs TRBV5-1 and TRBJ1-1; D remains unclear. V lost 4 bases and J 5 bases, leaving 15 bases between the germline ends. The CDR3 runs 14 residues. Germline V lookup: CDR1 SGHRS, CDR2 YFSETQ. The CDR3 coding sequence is TGCGCCAGCAGCCCAAACACGCGGGGTACTGAAGCTTTCTTT. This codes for CASSPNTRGTEAFF.

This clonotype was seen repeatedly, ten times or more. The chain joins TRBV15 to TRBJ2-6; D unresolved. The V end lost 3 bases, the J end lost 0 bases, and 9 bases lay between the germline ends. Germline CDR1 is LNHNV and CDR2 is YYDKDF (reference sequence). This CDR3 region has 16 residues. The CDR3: CATSRTVDSGANVLTF. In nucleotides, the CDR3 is TGTGCCACCAGCAGGACGGTAGACTCTGGGGCCAACGTCCTGACTTTC.

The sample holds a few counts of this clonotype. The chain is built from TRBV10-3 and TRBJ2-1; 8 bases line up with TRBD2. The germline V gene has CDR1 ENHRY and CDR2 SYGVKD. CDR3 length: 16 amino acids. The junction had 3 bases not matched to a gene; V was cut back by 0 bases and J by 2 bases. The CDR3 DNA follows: TGTGCCATCAGTGAGTCGAGCGGGGGAACCTACAATGAGCAGTTCTTC. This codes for CAISESSGGTYNEQFF.

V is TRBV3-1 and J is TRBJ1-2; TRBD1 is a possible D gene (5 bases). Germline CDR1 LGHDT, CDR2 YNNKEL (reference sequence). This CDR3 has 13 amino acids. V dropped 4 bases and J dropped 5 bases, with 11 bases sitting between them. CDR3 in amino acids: CASSRIGAYGYTF. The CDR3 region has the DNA TGTGCCAGCAGCCGGATAGGGGCTTATGGCTACACCTTC.

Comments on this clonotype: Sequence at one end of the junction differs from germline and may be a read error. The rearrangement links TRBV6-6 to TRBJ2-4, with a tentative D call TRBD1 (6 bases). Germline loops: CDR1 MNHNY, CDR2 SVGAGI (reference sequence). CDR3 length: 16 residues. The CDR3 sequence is CASSYSQGWGNYEQCF. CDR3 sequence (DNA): TGTGCCAGCAGTTACTCACAGGGCTGGGGAAACTACGAGCAGTGCTTC.

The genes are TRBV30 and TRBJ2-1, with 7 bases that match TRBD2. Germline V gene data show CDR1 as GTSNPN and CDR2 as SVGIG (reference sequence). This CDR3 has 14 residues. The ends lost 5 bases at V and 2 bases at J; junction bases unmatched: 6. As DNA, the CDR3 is TGTGCCTGGGGGGCGGGAGAAGCCTACAATGAGCAGTTCTTC. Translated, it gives CAWGAGEAYNEQFF.

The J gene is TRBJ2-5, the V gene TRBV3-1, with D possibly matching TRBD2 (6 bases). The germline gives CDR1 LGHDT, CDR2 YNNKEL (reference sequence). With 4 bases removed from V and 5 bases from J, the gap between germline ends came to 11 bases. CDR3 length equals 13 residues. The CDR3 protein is CASSPAGMETQYF. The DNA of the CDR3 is TGTGCCAGCAGCCCGGCGGGGATGGAGACCCAGTACTTC.

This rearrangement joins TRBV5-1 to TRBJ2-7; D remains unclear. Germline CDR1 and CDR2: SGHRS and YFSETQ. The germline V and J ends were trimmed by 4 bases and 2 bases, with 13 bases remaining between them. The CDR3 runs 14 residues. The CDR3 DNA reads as TGCGCCAGCAGCCGGGCGGCAACGGCCTACGAGCAGTACTTC. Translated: CASSRAATAYEQYF.

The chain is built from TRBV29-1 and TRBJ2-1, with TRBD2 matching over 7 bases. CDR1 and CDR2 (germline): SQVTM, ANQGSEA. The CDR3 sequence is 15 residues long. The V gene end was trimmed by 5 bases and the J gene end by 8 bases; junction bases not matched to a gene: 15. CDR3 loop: CSVPGLAGVVHEQFF. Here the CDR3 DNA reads TGCAGCGTTCCCGGTCTGGCGGGAGTGGTCCATGAGCAGTTCTTC.

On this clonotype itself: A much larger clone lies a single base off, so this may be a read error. The CDR3 loop is CASSGASGPNGETQYF. Here the CDR3 DNA reads TGTGCCAGCAGTGGGGCTAGCGGCCCAAACGGCGAGACCCAGTACTTC. The V gene is TRBV25-1, the J gene TRBJ2-5; 7 bases map to TRBD2. The CDR3 totals 16 residues. CDR1 and CDR2 from the germline V gene are MGHDK and SYGVNS. After removal of 4 bases from V and 5 bases from J, the junction contained 13 bases not matched to a gene.

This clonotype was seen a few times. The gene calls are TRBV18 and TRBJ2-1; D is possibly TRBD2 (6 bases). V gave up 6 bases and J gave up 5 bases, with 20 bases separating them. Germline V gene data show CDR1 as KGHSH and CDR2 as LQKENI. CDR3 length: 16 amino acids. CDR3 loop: CASSHRLEGPNNEQFF. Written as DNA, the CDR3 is TGTGCCAGCTCGCACCGCTTGGAGGGACCAAACAATGAGCAGTTCTTC.

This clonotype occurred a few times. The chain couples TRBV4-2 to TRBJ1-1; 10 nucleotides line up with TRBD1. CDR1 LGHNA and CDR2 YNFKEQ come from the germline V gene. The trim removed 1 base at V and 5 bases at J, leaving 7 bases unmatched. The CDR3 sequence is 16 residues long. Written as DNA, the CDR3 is TGTGCCAGCAGCCAAGCTTTACGGACAGGGGGTACTGAAGCTTTCTTT. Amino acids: CASSQALRTGGTEAFF.

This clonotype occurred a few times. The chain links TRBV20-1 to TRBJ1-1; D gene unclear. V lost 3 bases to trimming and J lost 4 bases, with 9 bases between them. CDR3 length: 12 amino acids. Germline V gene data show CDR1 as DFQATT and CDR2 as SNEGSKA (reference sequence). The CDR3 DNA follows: TGCAGTGCTAGGTATAAGGGCACTGAAGCTTTCTTT. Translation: CSARYKGTEAFF.

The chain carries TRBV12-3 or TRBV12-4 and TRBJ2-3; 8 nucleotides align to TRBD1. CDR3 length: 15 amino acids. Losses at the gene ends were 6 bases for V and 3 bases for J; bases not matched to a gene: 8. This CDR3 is CASSADRVRTDTQYF. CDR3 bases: TGTGCCAGCAGCGCGGACAGGGTGAGGACAGATACGCAGTATTTT.

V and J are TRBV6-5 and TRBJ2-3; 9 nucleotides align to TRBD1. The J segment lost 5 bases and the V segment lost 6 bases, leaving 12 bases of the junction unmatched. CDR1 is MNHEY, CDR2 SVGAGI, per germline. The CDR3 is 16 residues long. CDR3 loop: CASRRLWTGVGDTQYF. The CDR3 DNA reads TGTGCCAGCAGGAGGCTCTGGACAGGGGTGGGAGATACGCAGTATTTT.

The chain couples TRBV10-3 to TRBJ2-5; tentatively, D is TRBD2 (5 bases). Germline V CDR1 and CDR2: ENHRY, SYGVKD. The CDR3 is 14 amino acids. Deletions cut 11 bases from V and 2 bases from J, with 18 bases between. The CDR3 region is CAVSEGNTQETQYF. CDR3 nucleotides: TGTGCCGTCTCCGAGGGCAACACACAAGAGACCCAGTACTTC.

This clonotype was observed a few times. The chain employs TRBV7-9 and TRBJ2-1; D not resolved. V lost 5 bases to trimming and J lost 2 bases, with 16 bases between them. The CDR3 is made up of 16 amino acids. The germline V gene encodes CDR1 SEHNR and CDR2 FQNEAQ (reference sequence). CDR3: CASSPTTKGPYNEQFF. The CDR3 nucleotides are TGTGCCAGCAGCCCAACCACCAAGGGCCCCTACAATGAGCAGTTCTTC.

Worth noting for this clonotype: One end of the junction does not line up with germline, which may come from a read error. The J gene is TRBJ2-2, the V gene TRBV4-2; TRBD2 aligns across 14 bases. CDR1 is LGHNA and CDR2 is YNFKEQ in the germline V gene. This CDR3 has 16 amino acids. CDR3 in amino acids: CANSRTSGRRTGELFF. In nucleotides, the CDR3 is TGTGCCAACAGCCGGACTAGCGGGAGGCGCACCGGGGAGCTGTTTTTT.

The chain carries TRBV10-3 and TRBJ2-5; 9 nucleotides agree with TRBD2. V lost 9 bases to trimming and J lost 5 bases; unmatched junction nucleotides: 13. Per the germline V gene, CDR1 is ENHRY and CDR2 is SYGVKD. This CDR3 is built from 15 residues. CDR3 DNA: TGTGCCATATCTCCGCGGGAGGGAGGTTTGGAGACCCAGTACTTC. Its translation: CAISPREGGLETQYF.

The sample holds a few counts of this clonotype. The CDR3 reads CASGKEGKITDTQYF. For the CDR3, the DNA is TGTGCCAGCGGCAAAGAGGGCAAGATCACAGATACGCAGTATTTT. J is TRBJ2-3 and V is TRBV7-9; D may be TRBD2 (5 bases). Germline loops: CDR1 SEHNR, CDR2 FQNEAQ (reference sequence). V lost 8 bases and J lost 2, with 17 bases in between. This CDR3 is 15 amino acids long. Full variable domain (remainder filled in from reference TRBV7-9 and TRBJ2-3): DTGVSQNPRHKITKRGQNVTFRCDPISEHNRLYWYRQTLGQGPEFLTYFQNEAQLEKSRLLSDRFSAERPKGSFSTLEIQRTEQGDSAMYLCASGKEGKITDTQYFGPGTRLTVL.

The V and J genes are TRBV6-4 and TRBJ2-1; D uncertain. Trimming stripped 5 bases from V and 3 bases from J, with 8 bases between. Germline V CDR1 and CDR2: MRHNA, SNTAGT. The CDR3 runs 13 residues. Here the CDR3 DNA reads TGTGCCAGCAGTAACTGGGGCTACAATGAGCAGTTCTTC. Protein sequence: CASSNWGYNEQFF.

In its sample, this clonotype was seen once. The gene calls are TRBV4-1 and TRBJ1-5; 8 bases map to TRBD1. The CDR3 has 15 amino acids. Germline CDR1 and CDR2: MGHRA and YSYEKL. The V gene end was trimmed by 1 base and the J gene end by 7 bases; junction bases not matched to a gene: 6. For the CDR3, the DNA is TGCGCCAGCAGCCAAGCCGGACAGGGCGGACAGCCCCAGCATTTT. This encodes CASSQAGQGGQPQHF.

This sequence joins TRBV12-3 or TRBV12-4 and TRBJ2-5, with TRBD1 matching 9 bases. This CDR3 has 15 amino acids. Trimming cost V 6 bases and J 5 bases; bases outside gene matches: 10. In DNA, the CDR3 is TGTGCCAGCAGAACAAACAGGGGGCACGGGGAGACCCAGTACTTC. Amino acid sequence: CASRTNRGHGETQYF.